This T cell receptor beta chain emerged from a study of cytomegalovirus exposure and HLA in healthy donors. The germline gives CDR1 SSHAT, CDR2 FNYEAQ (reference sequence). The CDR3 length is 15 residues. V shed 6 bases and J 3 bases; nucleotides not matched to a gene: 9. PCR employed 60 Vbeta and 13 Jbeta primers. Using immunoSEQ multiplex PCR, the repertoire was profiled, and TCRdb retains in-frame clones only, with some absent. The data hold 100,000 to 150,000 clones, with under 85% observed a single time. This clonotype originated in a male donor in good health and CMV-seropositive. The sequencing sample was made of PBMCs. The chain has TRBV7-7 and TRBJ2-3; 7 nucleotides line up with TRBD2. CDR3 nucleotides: TGTGCCAGCAGGCGGGGAGCGGGATGGACAGATACGCAGTATTTT. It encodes CASRRGAGWTDTQYF.